The T cell receptor beta chain described here comes from a study of radiotherapy plus CTLA-4 blockade in lung cancer. Turning to the study itself: Objective responses were recorded in 15% to 20% of patients, with disease control recorded in 25% to 35%.

Using immunoSEQ multiplex PCR, the repertoire was profiled, and TCRdb retains in-frame clones only, with some absent. The data show about 40,000 clones, more than 75% seen once. The CDR3 loop spans 18 amino acids. Study results and limitations: After radiotherapy and ipilimumab, tumor-derived clones expanded in peripheral blood. Dynamics of early blood T cell clones, together with interferon-beta, were reportedly the best predictors of response.

Details on this clone: Its target is unknown.

Treatment of patients with chemo-refractory metastatic non-small-cell lung cancer consisted of focal radiation plus CTLA-4 blockade with ipilimumab. This TCR came from a human donor with non-small cell lung cancer that progressed on radiotherapy plus ipilimumab. Sequenced here: peripheral blood, sampled from a patient treated with radiotherapy plus ipilimumab. The chain is built from TRBV21-1 and TRBJ1-1; TRBD1, as called in the table, went unchecked against the DNA. TRBV21-1 has pseudogene status. Here the CDR3 DNA reads TGTGCCAGCAGCAGAACCGGGACAGGGTACCGCATGAACACTGAAGCTTTCTTT. Its protein is CASSRTGTGYRMNTEAFF.